The clone carrying this T cell receptor beta chain was observed a handful of times. Its antigen is still unknown. The data belong to a study of Ad26.COV2.S vaccination and SARS-CoV-2 variants. Study information: Doses of Ad26.COV2.S were injected into muscle once or twice, 56 days apart. Broader study findings: The authors reported substantial breadth in spike-specific CD8+ and CD4+ T cell responses after vaccination. Measurements of TCR breadth and depth may have given underestimates of the total T cell responses.

Sequencing used immunoSEQ multiplex PCR; TCRdb keeps in-frame clones, though not all of them. The table lists some 300,000 clones, around 81% of them singletons. Treatment described: approximately 18 received Ad26.COV2.S at low or high dose, single or two shots; several received placebo; per-sample allocation not given. Sampling occurred on day 63 after the first vaccine or placebo injection. What was given as vaccine was an Ad26 vector encoding Wuhan-strain SARS-CoV-2 spike. The germline V gene encodes CDR1 SGHNT and CDR2 YYREEE (reference sequence). The CDR3 length is 14 residues. J gave up 7 bases and V 4 bases, and 11 bases lay outside the gene matches.

Here the sequenced sample was peripheral blood, taken in a trial of Ad26.COV2.S vaccine versus placebo. The receptor was isolated from a person aged 18-65 years who received the Ad26.COV2.S COVID-19 vaccine or a placebo. The rearrangement links TRBV5-4 to TRBJ2-7; 7 bases are shared with TRBD1. CDR3 in amino acids: CASSPAEGAQEQYF. The CDR3 region has the DNA TGTGCCAGCAGCCCTGCTGAGGGGGCACAAGAGCAGTACTTC.